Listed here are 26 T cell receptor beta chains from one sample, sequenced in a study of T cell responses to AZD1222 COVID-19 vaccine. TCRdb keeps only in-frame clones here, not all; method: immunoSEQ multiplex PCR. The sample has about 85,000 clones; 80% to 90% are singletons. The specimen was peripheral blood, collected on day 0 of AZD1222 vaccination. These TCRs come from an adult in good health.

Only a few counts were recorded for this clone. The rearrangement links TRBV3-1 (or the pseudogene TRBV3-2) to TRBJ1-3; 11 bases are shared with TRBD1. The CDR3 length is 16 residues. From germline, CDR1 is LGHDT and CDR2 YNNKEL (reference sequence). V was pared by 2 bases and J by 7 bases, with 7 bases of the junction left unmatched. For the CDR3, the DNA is TGTGCCAGCAGCCAATCCGGGGGACAGGGGGGGAACACCATATATTTT. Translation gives CASSQSGGQGGNTIYF.

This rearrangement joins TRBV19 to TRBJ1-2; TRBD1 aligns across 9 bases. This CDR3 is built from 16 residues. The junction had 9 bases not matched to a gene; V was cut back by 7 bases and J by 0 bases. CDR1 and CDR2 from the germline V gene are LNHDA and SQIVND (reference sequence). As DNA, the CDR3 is TGTGCCAGTACTCGGACAGGGGCTCCTACTAACTATGGCTACACCTTC. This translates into CASTRTGAPTNYGYTF.

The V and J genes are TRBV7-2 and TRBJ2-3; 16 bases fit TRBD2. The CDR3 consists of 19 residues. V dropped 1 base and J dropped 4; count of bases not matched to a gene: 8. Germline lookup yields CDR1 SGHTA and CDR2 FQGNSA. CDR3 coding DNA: TGTGCCAGCAGCTTAGTGGGGACTAGCGGGAGGGCCGGGGCAGATACGCAGTATTTT. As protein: CASSLVGTSGRAGADTQYF.

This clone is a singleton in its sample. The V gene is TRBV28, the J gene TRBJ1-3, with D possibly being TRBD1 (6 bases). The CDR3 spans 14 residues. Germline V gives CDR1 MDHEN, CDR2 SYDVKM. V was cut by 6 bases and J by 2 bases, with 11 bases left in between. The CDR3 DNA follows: TGTGCCAGCAGGAAACAGGGAGCTGGAAACACCATATATTTT. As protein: CASRKQGAGNTIYF.

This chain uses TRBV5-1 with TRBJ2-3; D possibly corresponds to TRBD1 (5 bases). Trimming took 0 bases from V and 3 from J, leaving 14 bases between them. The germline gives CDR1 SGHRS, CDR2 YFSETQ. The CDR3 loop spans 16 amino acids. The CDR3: CASSLDGSYRTDTQYF. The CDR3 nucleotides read TGCGCCAGCAGCTTGGATGGGTCGTACAGGACAGATACGCAGTATTTT. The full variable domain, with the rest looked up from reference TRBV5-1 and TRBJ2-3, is KAGVTQTPRYLIKTRGQQVTLSCSPISGHRSVSWYQQTPGQGLQFLFEYFSETQRNKGNFPGRFSGRQFSNSRSEMNVSTLELGDSALYLCASSLDGSYRTDTQYFGPGTRLTVL.

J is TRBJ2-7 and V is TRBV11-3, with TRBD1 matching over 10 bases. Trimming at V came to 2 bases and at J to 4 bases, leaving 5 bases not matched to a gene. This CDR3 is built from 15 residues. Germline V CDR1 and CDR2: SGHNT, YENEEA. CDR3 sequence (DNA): TGTGCCAGCAGCTTACTGACAGGGGGCGGGTACGAGCAGTACTTC. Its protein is CASSLLTGGGYEQYF.

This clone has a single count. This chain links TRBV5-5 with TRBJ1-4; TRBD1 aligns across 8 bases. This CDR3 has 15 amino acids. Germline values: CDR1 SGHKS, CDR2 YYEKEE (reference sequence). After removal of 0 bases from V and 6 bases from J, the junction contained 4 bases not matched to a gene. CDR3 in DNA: TGTGCCAGCAGCTTGGTTGGACAGGGAGATGAAAAACTGTTTTTT. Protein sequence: CASSLVGQGDEKLFF.

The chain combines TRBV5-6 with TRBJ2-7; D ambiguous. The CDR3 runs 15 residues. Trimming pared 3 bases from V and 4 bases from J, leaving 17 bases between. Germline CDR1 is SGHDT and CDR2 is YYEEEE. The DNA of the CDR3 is TGTGCCAGCAGCTCGTCCAGTCTTCCCTCGTACGAGCAGTACTTC. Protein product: CASSSSSLPSYEQYF.

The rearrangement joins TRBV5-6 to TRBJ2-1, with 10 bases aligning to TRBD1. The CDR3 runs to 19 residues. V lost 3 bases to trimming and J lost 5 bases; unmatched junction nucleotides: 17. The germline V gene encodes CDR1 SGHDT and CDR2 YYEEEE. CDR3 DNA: TGTGCCAGCAGCTCCCCCTTAGGGACAGGGGAGTGGGGGAACAATGAGCAGTTCTTC. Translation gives CASSSPLGTGEWGNNEQFF.

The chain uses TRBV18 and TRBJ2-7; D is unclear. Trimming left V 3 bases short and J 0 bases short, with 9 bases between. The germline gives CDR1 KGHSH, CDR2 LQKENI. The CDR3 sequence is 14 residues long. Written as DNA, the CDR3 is TGTGCCAGCTCACCGGAACTGACCTCCTACGAGCAGTACTTC. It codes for CASSPELTSYEQYF. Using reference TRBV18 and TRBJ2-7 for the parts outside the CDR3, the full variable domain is NAGVMQNPRHLVRRRGQEARLRCSPMKGHSHVYWYRQLPEEGLKFMVYLQKENIIDESGMPKERFSAEFPKEGPSILRIQQVVRGDSAAYFCASSPELTSYEQYFGPGTRLTVT.

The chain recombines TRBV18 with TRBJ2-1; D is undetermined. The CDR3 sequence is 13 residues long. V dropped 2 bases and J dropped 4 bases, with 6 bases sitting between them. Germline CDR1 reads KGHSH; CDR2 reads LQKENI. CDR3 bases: TGTGCCAGCTCACCAGTCCCTTACAATGAGCAGTTCTTC. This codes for CASSPVPYNEQFF.

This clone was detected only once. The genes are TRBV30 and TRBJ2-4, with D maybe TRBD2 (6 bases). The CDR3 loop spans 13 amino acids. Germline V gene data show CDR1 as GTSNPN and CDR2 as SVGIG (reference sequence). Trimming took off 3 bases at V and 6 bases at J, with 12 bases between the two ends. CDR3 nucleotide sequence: TGTGCCTGGAGCGGGAGCCCTACAAACATTCAGTACTTC. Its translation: CAWSGSPTNIQYF. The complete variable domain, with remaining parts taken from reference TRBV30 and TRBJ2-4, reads SQTIHQWPATLVQPVGSPLSLECTVEGTSNPNLYWYRQAAGRGLQLLFYSVGIGQISSEVPQNLSASRPQDRQFILSSKKLLLSDSGFYLCAWSGSPTNIQYFGAGTRLSVL.

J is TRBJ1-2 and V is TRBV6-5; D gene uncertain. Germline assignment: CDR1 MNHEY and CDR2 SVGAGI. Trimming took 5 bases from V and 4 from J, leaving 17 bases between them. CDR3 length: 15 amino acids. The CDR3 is CASSPSGTEFYGYTF. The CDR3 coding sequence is TGTGCCAGCAGTCCCTCAGGAACGGAATTCTATGGCTACACCTTC.

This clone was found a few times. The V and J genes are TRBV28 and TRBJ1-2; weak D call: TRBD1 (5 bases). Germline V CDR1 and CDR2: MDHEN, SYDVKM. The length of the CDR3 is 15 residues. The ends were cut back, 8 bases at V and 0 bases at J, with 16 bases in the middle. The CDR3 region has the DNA TGTGCCAGCCGGGGGGAAAGTTCTTCTAACTATGGCTACACCTTC. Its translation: CASRGESSSNYGYTF.

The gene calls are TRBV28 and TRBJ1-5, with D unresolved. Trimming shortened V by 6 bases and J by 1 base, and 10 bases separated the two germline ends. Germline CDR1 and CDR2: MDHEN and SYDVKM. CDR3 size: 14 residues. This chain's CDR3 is CASRDGISNQPQHF. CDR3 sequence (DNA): TGTGCCAGCAGGGACGGGATCAGCAATCAGCCCCAGCATTTT.

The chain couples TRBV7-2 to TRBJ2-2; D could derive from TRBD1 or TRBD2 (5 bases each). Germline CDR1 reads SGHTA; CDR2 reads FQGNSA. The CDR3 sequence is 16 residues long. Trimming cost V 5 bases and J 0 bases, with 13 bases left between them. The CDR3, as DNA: TGTGCCAGCAGCCCTAGGGGAGCGGCGAACACCGGGGAGCTGTTTTTT. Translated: CASSPRGAANTGELFF.

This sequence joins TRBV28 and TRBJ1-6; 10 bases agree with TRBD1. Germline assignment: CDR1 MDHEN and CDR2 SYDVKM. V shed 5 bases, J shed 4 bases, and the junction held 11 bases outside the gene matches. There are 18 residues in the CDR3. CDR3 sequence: CASSPRGQGGDYNSPLHF. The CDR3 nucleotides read TGTGCCAGCAGTCCGCGTGGACAGGGGGGGGATTATAATTCACCCCTCCACTTT.

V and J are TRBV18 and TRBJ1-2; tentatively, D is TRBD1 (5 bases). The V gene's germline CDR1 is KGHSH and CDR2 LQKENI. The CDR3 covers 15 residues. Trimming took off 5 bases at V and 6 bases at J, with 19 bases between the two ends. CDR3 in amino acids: CASSSSDTQGNGYTF. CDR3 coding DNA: TGTGCCAGCTCATCCTCGGACACCCAAGGCAATGGCTACACCTTC.

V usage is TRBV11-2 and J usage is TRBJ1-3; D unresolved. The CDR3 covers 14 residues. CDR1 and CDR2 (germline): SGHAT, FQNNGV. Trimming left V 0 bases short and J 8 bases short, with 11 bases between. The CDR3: CASSLDPNGYTIYF. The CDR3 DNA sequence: TGTGCCAGCAGCTTAGATCCCAACGGATACACCATATATTTT.

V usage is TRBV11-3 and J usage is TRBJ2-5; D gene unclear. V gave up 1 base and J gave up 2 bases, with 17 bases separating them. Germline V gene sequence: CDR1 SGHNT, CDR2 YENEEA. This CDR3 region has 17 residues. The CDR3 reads CASSLGLSSVRQETQYF. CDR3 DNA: TGTGCCAGCAGCTTAGGTCTCAGTTCCGTTCGGCAAGAGACCCAGTACTTC.

In DNA, the CDR3 is TGTGCCAGCAGCCTCACCACTAGCGGGAGGCGCCAAGAGACCCAGTACTTC. It is translated as CASSLTTSGRRQETQYF. The chain has TRBV5-6 and TRBJ2-5; the match to TRBD2 covers 12 bases. V lost 4 bases, J lost 1 base, and 8 bases stayed unmatched. CDR1 is SGHDT, CDR2 YYEEEE, per germline. This CDR3 region has 17 residues.

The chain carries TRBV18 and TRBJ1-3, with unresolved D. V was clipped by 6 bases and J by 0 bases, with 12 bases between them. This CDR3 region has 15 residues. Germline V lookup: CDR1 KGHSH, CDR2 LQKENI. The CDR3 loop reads CASSVDYTSGNTIYF. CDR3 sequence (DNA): TGTGCCAGCTCTGTCGACTACACCTCTGGAAACACCATATATTTT.

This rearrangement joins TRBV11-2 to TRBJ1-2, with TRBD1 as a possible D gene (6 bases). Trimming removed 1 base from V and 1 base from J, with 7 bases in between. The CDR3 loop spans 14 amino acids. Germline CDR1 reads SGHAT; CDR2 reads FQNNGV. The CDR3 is CASSLGDNNYGYTF. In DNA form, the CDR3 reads TGTGCCAGCAGCTTAGGGGACAATAACTATGGCTACACCTTC.

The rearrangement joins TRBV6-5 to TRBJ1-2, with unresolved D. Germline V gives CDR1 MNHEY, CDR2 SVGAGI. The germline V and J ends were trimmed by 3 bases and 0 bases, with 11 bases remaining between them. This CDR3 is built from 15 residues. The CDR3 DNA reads TGTGCCAGCAGTTATTCCGGGATTACTAACTATGGCTACACCTTC. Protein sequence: CASSYSGITNYGYTF.

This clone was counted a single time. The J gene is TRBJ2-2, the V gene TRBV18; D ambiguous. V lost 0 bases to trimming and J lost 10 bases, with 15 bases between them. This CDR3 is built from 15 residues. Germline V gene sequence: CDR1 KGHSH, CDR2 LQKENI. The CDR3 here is CASSPPSEQSAELFF. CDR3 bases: TGTGCCAGCTCACCACCGAGCGAACAGAGCGCGGAGCTGTTTTTT.

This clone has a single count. CDR3 residues: CASTTGNTEAFF. The CDR3 DNA follows: TGTGCCAGCACCACGGGGAACACTGAAGCTTTCTTT. The V gene is TRBV28, the J gene TRBJ1-1; D not resolved. Germline V lookup: CDR1 MDHEN, CDR2 SYDVKM. The CDR3 runs 12 residues. The ends were cut back, 7 bases at V and 1 base at J, with 7 bases in the middle.